Included here is one T cell receptor (beta chain) sequence, with context. These data originate in a study of cytomegalovirus exposure and HLA in healthy donors. Primers for the PCR totalled 60 Vbeta and 13 Jbeta. Generated by immunoSEQ multiplex PCR, the TCRdb table keeps only in-frame clones and is missing some. The table shows about 160,000 clones, with roughly 83% occurring only once. Each donor was healthy, and each was a bone marrow donor. The receptor comes from a woman aged 18-29 years in good health and CMV-seronegative. Sequencing used PBMCs.

This CDR3 is CASSTGTVGNTQYF. CDR3 DNA: TGTGCCAGCAGCACCGGGACAGTGGGAAATACGCAGTATTTT. J is TRBJ2-3 and V is TRBV5-4, with 7 bases matching TRBD1. V lost 4 bases and J lost 7; bases outside the gene matches: 9. Germline values: CDR1 SGHNT, CDR2 YYREEE (reference sequence). This CDR3 is built from 14 residues.